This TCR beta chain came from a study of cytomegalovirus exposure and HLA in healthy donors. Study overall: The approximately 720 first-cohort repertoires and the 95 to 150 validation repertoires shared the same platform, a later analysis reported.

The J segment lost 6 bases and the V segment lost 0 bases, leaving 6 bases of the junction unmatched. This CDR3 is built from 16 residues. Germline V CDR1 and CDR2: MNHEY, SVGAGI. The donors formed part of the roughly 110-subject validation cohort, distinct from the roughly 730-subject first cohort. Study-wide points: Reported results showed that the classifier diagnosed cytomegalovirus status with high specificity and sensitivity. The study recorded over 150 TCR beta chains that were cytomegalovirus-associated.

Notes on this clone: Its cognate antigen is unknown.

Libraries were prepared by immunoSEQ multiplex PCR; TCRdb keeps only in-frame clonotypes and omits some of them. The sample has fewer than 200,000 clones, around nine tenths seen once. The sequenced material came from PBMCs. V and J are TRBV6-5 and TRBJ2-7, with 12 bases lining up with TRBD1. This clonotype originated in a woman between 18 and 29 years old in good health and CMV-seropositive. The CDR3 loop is CASSYSPGQGAGEQYF. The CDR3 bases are TGTGCCAGCAGTTACTCGCCGGGACAGGGGGCTGGCGAGCAGTACTTC.